The 23 T cell receptor beta chains below all came from one sample that was sequenced in a study of identical twins. TCRdb reanalysed the 5' RACE reads using MiXCR and keeps one entry per CDR3 protein. Of approximately 550,000 distinct CDR3 sequences listed, approximately 20% were seen once; the top ten hold approximately 0.5%. The sample was also reused in another study, on yellow fever vaccine responses in identical twins.

The material sequenced was CD4+ T cells sorted from blood. The source is a woman younger than 35 in good health.

V usage is TRBV10-3 and J usage is TRBJ2-3; 9 nucleotides agree with TRBD2. This CDR3 contains 16 residues. Germline-derived CDR1 and CDR2 are ENHRY and SYGVKD. J lost 1 base, V lost 10 bases, and 12 bases had no gene match. The CDR3 reads CASQGLAPGGTDTQYF. For the CDR3, the DNA is TGTGCCAGCCAGGGACTAGCTCCGGGAGGCACAGATACGCAGTATTTT.

The table lists this clonotype with many counts. This rearrangement joins TRBV20-1 to TRBJ2-1; 8 bases match TRBD2. The CDR3 is 15 residues long. Germline V lookup: CDR1 DFQATT, CDR2 SNEGSKA (reference sequence). The junction had 8 bases not matched to a gene; V was cut back by 0 bases and J by 7 bases. For the CDR3, the DNA is TGCAGTGCTAGAGATTTACAGCGGGAGCTGAATGAGCAGTTCTTC. Translated, it gives CSARDLQRELNEQFF.

The V gene is TRBV5-6, the J gene TRBJ2-1, with D perhaps TRBD2 (8 bases). CDR1 and CDR2 from the germline V gene are SGHDT and YYEEEE. This CDR3 contains 15 residues. V was pared by 3 bases and J by 10 bases, with 20 bases between. The CDR3 region is CASSYLQTGGGEQFF. The CDR3 DNA sequence: TGTGCCAGCAGCTACCTTCAGACGGGAGGGGGCGAGCAGTTCTTC.

This clonotype was recorded a few times. The rearrangement links TRBV27 to TRBJ2-5, with a possible D match to TRBD2 (7 bases). Germline CDR1 is MNHEY and CDR2 is SMNVEV (reference sequence). The CDR3 has 16 residues. Trimming stripped 0 bases from V and 1 base from J, with 12 bases between. The CDR3 DNA is TGTGCCAGCAGTTTATCGTGGGGGGGCCTCCAAGAGACCCAGTACTTC. This translates into CASSLSWGGLQETQYF.

In its sample, this clonotype was seen a few times. The rearrangement links TRBV20-1 to TRBJ1-1; D unclear. Trimming left V 6 bases short and J 5 bases short, with 13 bases between. The CDR3 has 12 residues. Per the germline V gene, CDR1 is DFQATT and CDR2 is SNEGSKA (reference sequence). The CDR3 DNA sequence: TGCAGTGCCAGGAAGCCGGAGACTGAAGCTTTCTTT. Amino acids: CSARKPETEAFF.

V is TRBV7-9 and J is TRBJ2-1, with a weak D call TRBD1 (5 bases). This CDR3 comprises 15 residues. The ends were cut back, 1 base at V and 7 bases at J, with 14 bases in the middle. The germline V gene encodes CDR1 SEHNR and CDR2 FQNEAQ (reference sequence). CDR3 protein: CASSLVLGVPNEQFF. CDR3 coding DNA: TGTGCCAGCAGCTTAGTCCTAGGGGTACCGAATGAGCAGTTCTTC.

In this sample, this clonotype turned up a few times. V gene TRBV12-3 or TRBV12-4 combines with J gene TRBJ2-1, with 9 nucleotides matching TRBD2. Trimming took 7 bases from V and 5 from J; bases not matched to a gene: 6. The CDR3 spans 14 residues. The CDR3 DNA reads as TGTGCCAGCACATTAGCGGGAGCACACAATGAGCAGTTCTTC. Translating it yields CASTLAGAHNEQFF.

This clonotype has just a few counts. This chain uses TRBV11-2 with TRBJ1-3; no reliable D call. Trimming left V 8 bases short and J 4 bases short, with 12 bases between. The length of the CDR3 is 13 residues. Per germline, CDR1 SGHAT and CDR2 FQNNGV. The CDR3 is CASGGQFGNTIYF. CDR3 DNA: TGTGCCAGCGGCGGGCAATTCGGAAACACCATATATTTT.

V gene TRBV7-9 combines with J gene TRBJ2-1; D is possibly TRBD2 (6 bases). CDR3 length equals 15 residues. The germline V gene has CDR1 SEHNR and CDR2 FQNEAQ (reference sequence). The ends were cut back, 5 bases at V and 1 base at J, with 12 bases in the middle. The DNA for the CDR3 is TGTGCCAGCAGCCTACCGGGACTGTCCTACAATGAGCAGTTCTTC. This encodes CASSLPGLSYNEQFF. Full variable domain (outside the CDR3, taken from reference TRBV7-9 and TRBJ2-1): DTGVSQNPRHKITKRGQNVTFRCDPISEHNRLYWYRQTLGQGPEFLTYFQNEAQLEKSRLLSDRFSAERPKGSFSTLEIQRTEQGDSAMYLCASSLPGLSYNEQFFGPGTRLTVL.

This clonotype was detected a few times. The genes are TRBV20-1 and TRBJ2-4; 15 bases match TRBD2. The CDR3 loop spans 15 amino acids. Trimming at V came to 5 bases and at J to 9 bases, leaving 8 bases not matched to a gene. Germline CDR1 reads DFQATT; CDR2 reads SNEGSKA (reference sequence). The chain's CDR3 is CSAGLAGGLTPIQYF. The CDR3 DNA reads TGCAGTGCTGGACTAGCGGGGGGGCTCACTCCCATTCAGTACTTC.

This clonotype was observed a few times. The chain is built from TRBV9 and TRBJ2-1; unclear D gene. CDR1 is SGDLS and CDR2 is YYNGEE in the germline V gene. The V and J ends lost 2 bases and 0 bases respectively, with 3 bases between them. The CDR3 has 13 residues. The CDR3 DNA reads TGTGCCAGCAGCGTGGGCTCCTACAATGAGCAGTTCTTC. This sequence encodes CASSVGSYNEQFF.

The rearrangement uses TRBV19 and TRBJ1-2; D ambiguous. Per germline, CDR1 LNHDA and CDR2 SQIVND (reference sequence). V lost 3 bases and J 0 bases, leaving 11 bases between the germline ends. This CDR3 spans 15 amino acids. CDR3 in DNA: TGTGCCAGTAGTATCGTCCGAGCTGCTAACTATGGCTACACCTTC. Translating gives CASSIVRAANYGYTF.

The chain combines TRBV23-1 with TRBJ2-5, with D perhaps matching TRBD2 (5 bases). TRBV23-1 is reported as an ORF; its role is uncertain. V was cut by 7 bases and J by 5 bases, with 11 bases left in between. This CDR3 region has 12 residues. This CDR3 reads CASTTTGETQYF. The CDR3 region has the DNA TGCGCCAGCACCACAACGGGGGAGACCCAGTACTTC.

This chain joins TRBV15 and TRBJ2-1; D tentatively fits TRBD1 or TRBD2 (5 bases each). The V end was cut by 2 bases, the J end by 6 bases, with 17 bases between. From germline, CDR1 is LNHNV and CDR2 YYDKDF (reference sequence). CDR3 size: 16 residues. CDR3 amino acids: CATSRYQGVIGNEQFF. CDR3 bases: TGTGCCACCAGCAGATACCAGGGAGTGATCGGCAATGAGCAGTTCTTC.

The rearrangement links TRBV2 to TRBJ2-7; TRBD2 matches 9 bases. Losses at the gene ends were 4 bases for V and 4 bases for J; bases not matched to a gene: 8. Germline V CDR1 and CDR2: SNHLY, FYNNEI. CDR3 size: 15 residues. The CDR3 DNA reads TGTGCCAGCAGTGTGGTAGCGGGAGTGGGATACGAGCAGTACTTC. As protein: CASSVVAGVGYEQYF.

V is TRBV5-6 and J is TRBJ1-1; TRBD1 might be the D (6 bases). The germline V gene encodes CDR1 SGHDT and CDR2 YYEEEE. The CDR3 totals 15 residues. V shed 0 bases and J shed 5 bases, with 14 bases lying between them. The CDR3 spells CASSLAAGARTEAFF. Here the CDR3 DNA reads TGTGCCAGCAGCTTGGCGGCAGGGGCGAGGACTGAAGCTTTCTTT.

The rearrangement joins TRBV10-3 to TRBJ2-5, with TRBD1 matching over 9 bases. This CDR3 region has 14 residues. Germline-derived CDR1 and CDR2 are ENHRY and SYGVKD. Trimming removed 4 bases from V and 5 bases from J; junction bases left unmatched: 5. As DNA, the CDR3 is TGTGCCATCAGTGGGACAGGGGATCGGGAGACCCAGTACTTC. As protein: CAISGTGDRETQYF.

This clonotype was recorded a few times. J is TRBJ2-1 and V is TRBV15; 11 nucleotides line up with TRBD2. Looked up from germline, CDR1 is LNHNV and CDR2 is YYDKDF (reference sequence). The length of the CDR3 is 15 residues. V dropped 4 bases and J dropped 4; count of bases not matched to a gene: 3. The CDR3 coding sequence is TGTGCCACCAGCACCTTAGCGGGGGGGTACAATGAGCAGTTCTTC. Its translation: CATSTLAGGYNEQFF.

This chain links TRBV12-3 or TRBV12-4 with TRBJ2-1, with TRBD1 as a possible D gene (5 bases). The length of the CDR3 is 13 residues. Trimming took 7 bases from V and 7 from J, leaving 14 bases between them. The CDR3 DNA reads TGTGCCAGCAAAAGGGGCCAGACTAATGAGCAGTTCTTC. Its translation is CASKRGQTNEQFF.

This clonotype appeared a few times. The rearrangement joins TRBV2 to TRBJ2-7, with D perhaps given as TRBD1 or TRBD2 (6 bases each). CDR3 length: 14 residues. V shed 9 bases and J shed 0 bases, with 15 bases lying between them. The germline V gene encodes CDR1 SNHLY and CDR2 FYNNEI. The CDR3 sequence: CARGGGTVSYEQYF. The CDR3 DNA follows: TGTGCCAGGGGGGGCGGAACTGTCTCCTACGAGCAGTACTTC. Variable domain in full (rest from reference TRBV2 and TRBJ2-7): EPEVTQTPSHQVTQMGQEVILRCVPISNHLYFYWYRQILGQKVEFLVSFYNNEISEKSEIFDDQFSVERPDGSNFTLKIRSTKLEDSAMYFCARGGGTVSYEQYFGPGTRLTVT.

This clonotype was seen a few times. The junction does not match germline at one end; this may be a read error. The rearrangement links TRBV20-1 to TRBJ2-3, with TRBD1 matching 9 bases. The CDR3 runs to 14 residues. CDR1 and CDR2 (germline): DFQATT, SNEGSKA (reference sequence). The CDR3 loop is CSAIKGQGTDTQYF. CDR3 nucleotide sequence: TGCAGTGCTATCAAGGGACAGGGCACTGATACGCAGTATTTT.

This clonotype was seen a handful of times. V and J are TRBV5-6 and TRBJ1-2; 8 positions agree with TRBD1. V lost 0 bases to trimming and J lost 4 bases; unmatched junction nucleotides: 17. Per germline, CDR1 SGHDT and CDR2 YYEEEE. The CDR3 covers 19 residues. CDR3 DNA sequence: TGTGCCAGCAGCTTGGGCGAAGGAAGTCAGGGGGCGCGTCTCTATGGCTACACCTTC. Translation: CASSLGEGSQGARLYGYTF.

The genes are TRBV7-2 and TRBJ1-1, with 7 bases matching TRBD1. The CDR3 is made up of 13 amino acids. The V segment lost 5 bases and the J segment 10 bases; nucleotides outside the gene matches: 10. Germline V gene lookup returns CDR1 SGHTA and CDR2 FQGNSA. In nucleotides, the CDR3 is TGTGCCAGCAGCAACCTCAGGGGGGGATTAGCTTTCTTT. It codes for CASSNLRGGLAFF.